The rows below give T cell receptor beta chains drawn from one sample of a study of CD8 T cells in Susac syndrome. TCRdb itself ran the immunoSEQ multiplex PCR reads through MiXCR, one entry per CDR3 protein. The table has around 150,000 distinct CDR3 sequences, roughly 94% seen once. Sequences were obtained from CD4+ T cells from PBMCs. Every receptor here comes from a human donor with Susac syndrome. The CDR3 runs from the conserved cysteine through the conserved F or W. The order of the fields is V gene, D gene, clone size, J gene, CDR3 DNA, CDR3 protein. D genes are given only for firm matches. Clone size is shown for a subset of rows, as once, few, many or a class of expanded clone.

TRBV5-4,.,.,TRBJ2-6,TGTGCCAGCAGCTTGGAAGGCCGGCCTGGGGCCAACGTCCTGACTTTC,CASSLEGRPGANVLTF
TRBV7-3,TRBD2,.,TRBJ2-1,TGTGCCAGCAGCTCTACTAGCGGGAGTAGGCGTGAGCAGTTCTTC,CASSSTSGSRREQFF
TRBV3-1,TRBD2,.,TRBJ2-5,TGTGCCAGCAGCAAAGATCGGGGGGGGCGGGGTGAGACCCAGTACTTC,CASSKDRGGRGETQYF
TRBV5-4,TRBD1,.,TRBJ1-1,TGTGCCAGCACAGTGACAGGGATGGACACTGAAGCTTTCTTT,CASTVTGMDTEAFF
TRBV20-1,.,.,TRBJ2-7,TGCAGTGCTAGAACTATCTACGAGCAGTACTTC,CSARTIYEQYF
TRBV30,.,.,TRBJ1-1,TGTGCCTGGAGTCTAGATTTGAACACTGAAGCTTTCTTT,CAWSLDLNTEAFF
TRBV29-1,.,.,TRBJ1-4,TGCAGCGTTGCCAGGGTCGATGCTAATGAAAAACTGTTTTTT,CSVARVDANEKLFF
TRBV3-1,.,once,TRBJ2-7,TGTGCCAGCAGCCTAAATCCCTCCTACGAGCAGTACTTC,CASSLNPSYEQYF
TRBV20-1,TRBD2,.,TRBJ2-5,TGCAGTGCTAGAGATCTGTCTAGCGGTAGCATGGAGACCCAGTACTTC,CSARDLSSGSMETQYF
TRBV5-1,.,.,TRBJ1-1,TGCGCCAGCAGCTTGGCCCCGGGAAGTGAAGCTTTCTTT,CASSLAPGSEAFF
TRBV4-1,TRBD2,.,TRBJ2-1,TGCGCCAGCAGCCAAGATGGGAATAGCGGGACCCCCTCCTACAATGAGCAGTTCTTC,CASSQDGNSGTPSYNEQFF
TRBV19,TRBD2,.,TRBJ2-7,TGTGCCAGTAAGGTACTAGCGGGAGAGGCCTACGAGCAGTACTTC,CASKVLAGEAYEQYF
TRBV20-1,.,.,TRBJ2-5,TGCAGTGCTAGAGGGGGGCGCGGGGTCCAAGAGACCCAGTACTTC,CSARGGRGVQETQYF
TRBV28,TRBD1,.,TRBJ2-5,TGTGCCAGCAGTTCCAAGGGACAGCCACAAGAGACCCAGTACTTC,CASSSKGQPQETQYF
TRBV20-1,.,.,TRBJ1-1,TGCAGTGCTAGAGCCAGCCCGAACACTGAAGCTTTCTTT,CSARASPNTEAFF
TRBV9,.,.,TRBJ2-6,TGTGCCAGCAGCGTAATGGGATCTAGTGGGGCCAACGTCCTGACTTTC,CASSVMGSSGANVLTF
TRBV20-1,.,.,TRBJ1-1,TGCAGTGTTGGGGGTTGGGGCGGTCGGAACACTGAAGCTTTCTTT,CSVGGWGGRNTEAFF
TRBV25-1,TRBD1,.,TRBJ2-5,TGTGCCAGCGCCAAGGGGGACAGGGGGGGAGGCCAAGAGACCCAGTACTTC,CASAKGDRGGGQETQYF
TRBV9,TRBD1,.,TRBJ1-5,TGTGCCAGCAGCGTTAGCGCGACAGGGGCCCAGCCCCAGCATTTT,CASSVSATGAQPQHF
TRBV15,TRBD2,.,TRBJ2-7,TGTGCCACGCGGACTAGCGGGAGGTACGAGCAGTACTTC,CATRTSGRYEQYF
TRBV7-2,.,once,TRBJ2-7,TGTGCCAGCAGCCGTGGGGGTGCGGGGACGATCGAGCAGTACTTC,CASSRGGAGTIEQYF
TRBV5-1,.,.,TRBJ2-1,TGCGCCAGCAGCTTGGGGGACTGGCAGGCGGAGGAGCAGTTCTTC,CASSLGDWQAEEQFF
TRBV3-1,.,.,TRBJ1-1,TGTGCCAGCAGCCAAGATTTGGGCTCTGAAGCTTTCTTT,CASSQDLGSEAFF
TRBV20-1,.,.,TRBJ1-2,TGCAGTGCGAGGAACCCCCGGGACAACTATGGCTACACCTTC,CSARNPRDNYGYTF
TRBV20-1,.,.,TRBJ1-1,TGCAGTGCCCTGGCGGGGCACACTGAAGCTTTCTTT,CSALAGHTEAFF
TRBV6-1,.,.,TRBJ1-1,TGTGCCAGCAGTCCACGTGGCGGCACTGAAGCTTTCTTT,CASSPRGGTEAFF
TRBV7-8,.,.,TRBJ2-1,TGTGCCAGCAGCACCCTAGGGGCGAAAGCTACTTTTGAGCAGTTCTTC,CASSTLGAKATFEQFF
TRBV15,.,.,TRBJ2-7,TGTGCCACCAGCAGAGCTCGGTTTCCGATGGAGCAGTACTTC,CATSRARFPMEQYF
TRBV15,.,once,TRBJ2-7,TGTGCCACCAGCCTTGACCGGATGGGCAAGGACTACGAGCAGTACTTC,CATSLDRMGKDYEQYF
TRBV9,.,.,TRBJ1-4,TGTGCCAGCAGCGTACAGGGAGGCGATGAAAAACTGTTTTTT,CASSVQGGDEKLFF
TRBV20-1,.,.,TRBJ1-5,TGCAGTGCTAGTGGGCCCCATGGGGTAGGCAATCAGCCCCAGCATTTT,CSASGPHGVGNQPQHF
TRBV15,.,.,TRBJ2-1,TGTGCCACCAGCAGAGGCGGGGTGGGCACTGAGCAGTTCTTC,CATSRGGVGTEQFF
TRBV5-6,.,.,TRBJ1-1,TGTGCCAGCAGCTTGTGGGCCAGGAACACTGAAGCTTTCTTT,CASSLWARNTEAFF
TRBV30,TRBD1,.,TRBJ2-7,TGTGCCTGGAGTGCAACAGGGACAGCCTTCGCCTACGAGCAGTACTTC,CAWSATGTAFAYEQYF
TRBV5-1,.,.,TRBJ2-7,TGCGCCAGCAGCTTCACGACCGACCCCTACGAGCAGTACTTC,CASSFTTDPYEQYF
TRBV10-3,.,.,TRBJ1-3,TGTGCCATCAGTGAGCTGATGGGAAACACCATATATTTT,CAISELMGNTIYF
TRBV9,.,.,TRBJ2-5,TGTGCCAGCAGCGTAGATGGCGACGCCGGAGGGACCCAGTACTTC,CASSVDGDAGGTQYF
TRBV18,.,.,TRBJ2-4,TGTGCCAGCTCACCAATTGGGCCACGAGGAGTAGCCAAAAACATTCAGTACTTC,CASSPIGPRGVAKNIQYF
TRBV5-1,.,once,TRBJ1-2,TGCGCCAGCAGCCGGGACCCCACAGCGGGCTACACCTTC,CASSRDPTAGYTF
TRBV6-5,.,.,TRBJ2-1,TGTGCCAGCAGGATCGACAATGAGCAGTTCTTC,CASRIDNEQFF
TRBV13,TRBD1,.,TRBJ2-2,TGTGCCAGCAGCCAAACAGGGGGCGGAACCGGGGAGCTGTTTTTT,CASSQTGGGTGELFF
TRBV14,TRBD2,.,TRBJ2-5,TGTGCCAGCAGCCAAGATTATGGGTCGATAGCGGGGCTGAAGACCCAGTACTTC,CASSQDYGSIAGLKTQYF
TRBV6-2/TRBV6-3,TRBD1,.,TRBJ1-1,TGTGCCAGCAGTTACTTCTGGACAGGGGTAGCTTTCTTT,CASSYFWTGVAFF
TRBV4-3,.,.,TRBJ2-1,TGCGCCAGCAGCCGAGAGACTAGGGAGGCTGAGCAGTTCTTC,CASSRETREAEQFF
TRBV5-1,.,.,TRBJ2-7,TGCGCCAGCAGACTAGACAGGATCGACGAGCAGTACTTC,CASRLDRIDEQYF
TRBV12-5,TRBD2,.,TRBJ2-1,TGTGCTAGTGGTTTGGTACCGATCCAGCGGGGGAGGCCAATCTACAATGAGCAGTTCTTC,CASGLVPIQRGRPIYNEQFF
TRBV5-1,TRBD2,.,TRBJ2-3,TGCGCCAGCAGCTCGACTAGCGGAGTGGATACGCAGTATTTT,CASSSTSGVDTQYF
TRBV2,.,.,TRBJ2-2,TGTGCCAGCAGTGAAGCGGCCAGTAAGGCCGGGGAGCTGTTTTTT,CASSEAASKAGELFF
TRBV30,TRBD1,.,TRBJ1-1,TGTGCCTGGAGTGTTCAAACAGGGGGCACTGAAGCTTTCTTT,CAWSVQTGGTEAFF
TRBV2,.,.,TRBJ2-2,TGTGCCAGCCGAGGGACCGGGGAGCTGTTTTTT,CASRGTGELFF